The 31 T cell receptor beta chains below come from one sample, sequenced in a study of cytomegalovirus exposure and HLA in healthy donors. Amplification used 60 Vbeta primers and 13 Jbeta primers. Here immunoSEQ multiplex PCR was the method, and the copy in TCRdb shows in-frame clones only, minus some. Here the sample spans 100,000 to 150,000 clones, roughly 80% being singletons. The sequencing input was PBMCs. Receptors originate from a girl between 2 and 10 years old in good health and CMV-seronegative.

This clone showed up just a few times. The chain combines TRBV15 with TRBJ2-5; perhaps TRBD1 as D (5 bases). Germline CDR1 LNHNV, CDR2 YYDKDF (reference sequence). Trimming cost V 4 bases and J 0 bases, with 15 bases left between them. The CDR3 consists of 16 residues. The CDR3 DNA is TGTGCCACCAGCACCCCTCAAGGGGCGTACCAAGAGACCCAGTACTTC. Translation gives CATSTPQGAYQETQYF.

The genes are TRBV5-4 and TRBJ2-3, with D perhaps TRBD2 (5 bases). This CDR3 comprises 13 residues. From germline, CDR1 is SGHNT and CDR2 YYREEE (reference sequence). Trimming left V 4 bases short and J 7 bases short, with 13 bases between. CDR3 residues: CASSRIPGNTQYF. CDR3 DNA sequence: TGTGCCAGCAGCCGCATACCGGGGAATACGCAGTATTTT.

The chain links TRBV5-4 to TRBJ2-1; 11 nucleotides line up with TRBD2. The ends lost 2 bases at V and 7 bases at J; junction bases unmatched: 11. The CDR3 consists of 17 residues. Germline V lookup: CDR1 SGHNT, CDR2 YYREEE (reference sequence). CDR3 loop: CASSLTLLAGEANEQFF. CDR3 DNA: TGTGCCAGCAGCTTAACCCTACTAGCGGGAGAAGCGAATGAGCAGTTCTTC.

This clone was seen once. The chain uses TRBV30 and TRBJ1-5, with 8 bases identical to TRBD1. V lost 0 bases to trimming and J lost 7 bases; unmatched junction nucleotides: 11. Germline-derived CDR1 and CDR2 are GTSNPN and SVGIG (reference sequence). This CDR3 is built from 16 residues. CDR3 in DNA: TGTGCCTGGAGTGTCCCGGACAGGGTTGTCGCCCAGCCCCAGCATTTT. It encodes CAWSVPDRVVAQPQHF.

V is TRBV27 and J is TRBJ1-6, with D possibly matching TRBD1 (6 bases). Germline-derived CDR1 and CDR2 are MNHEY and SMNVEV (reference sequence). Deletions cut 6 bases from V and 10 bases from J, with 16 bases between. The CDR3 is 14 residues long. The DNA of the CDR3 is TGTGCCAGCAGATTAGGGGGGACGGGCTCACCCCTCCACTTT. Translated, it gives CASRLGGTGSPLHF.

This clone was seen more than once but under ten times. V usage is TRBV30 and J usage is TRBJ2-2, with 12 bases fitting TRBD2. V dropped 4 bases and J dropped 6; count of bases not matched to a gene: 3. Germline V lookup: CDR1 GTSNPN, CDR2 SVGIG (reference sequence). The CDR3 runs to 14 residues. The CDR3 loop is CAWKGLAGPGELFF. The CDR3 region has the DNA TGTGCCTGGAAGGGACTAGCGGGCCCCGGGGAGCTGTTTTTT.

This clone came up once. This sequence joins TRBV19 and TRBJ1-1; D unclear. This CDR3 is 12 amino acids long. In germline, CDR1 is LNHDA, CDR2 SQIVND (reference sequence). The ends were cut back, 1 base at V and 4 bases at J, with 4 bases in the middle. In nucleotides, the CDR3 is TGTGCCAGTAGTATAGGGCTCACTGAAGCTTTCTTT. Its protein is CASSIGLTEAFF. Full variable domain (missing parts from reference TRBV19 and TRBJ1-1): DGGITQSPKYLFRKEGQNVTLSCEQNLNHDAMYWYRQDPGQGLRLIYYSQIVNDFQKGDIAEGYSVSREKKESFPLTVTSAQKNPTAFYLCASSIGLTEAFFGQGTRLTVV.

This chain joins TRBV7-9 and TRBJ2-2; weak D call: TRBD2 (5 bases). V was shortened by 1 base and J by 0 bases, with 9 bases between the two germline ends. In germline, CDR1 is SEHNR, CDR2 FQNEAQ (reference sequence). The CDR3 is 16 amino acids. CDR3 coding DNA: TGTGCCAGCAGCTTAGTCGGAGGTACGAACACCGGGGAGCTGTTTTTT. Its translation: CASSLVGGTNTGELFF.

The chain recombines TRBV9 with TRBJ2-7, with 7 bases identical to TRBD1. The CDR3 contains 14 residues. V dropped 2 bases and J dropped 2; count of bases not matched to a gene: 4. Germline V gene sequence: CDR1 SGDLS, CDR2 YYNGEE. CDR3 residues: CASSVADRAYEQYF. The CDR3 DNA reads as TGTGCCAGCAGCGTGGCTGACAGGGCCTACGAGCAGTACTTC.

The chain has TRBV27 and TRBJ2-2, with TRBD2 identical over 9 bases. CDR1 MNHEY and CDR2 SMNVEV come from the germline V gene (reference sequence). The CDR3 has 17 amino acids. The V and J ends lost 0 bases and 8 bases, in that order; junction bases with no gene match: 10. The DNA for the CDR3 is TGTGCCAGCAGTTTATCGCCTAGCGGGATAGGGCGAGGGGAGCTGTTTTTT. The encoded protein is CASSLSPSGIGRGELFF.

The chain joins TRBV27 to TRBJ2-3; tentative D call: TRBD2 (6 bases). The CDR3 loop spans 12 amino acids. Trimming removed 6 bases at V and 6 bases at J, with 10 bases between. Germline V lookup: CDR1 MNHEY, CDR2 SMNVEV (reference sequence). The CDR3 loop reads CASRPEGDTQYF. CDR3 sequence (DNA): TGTGCCAGCAGACCGGAGGGGGATACGCAGTATTTT.

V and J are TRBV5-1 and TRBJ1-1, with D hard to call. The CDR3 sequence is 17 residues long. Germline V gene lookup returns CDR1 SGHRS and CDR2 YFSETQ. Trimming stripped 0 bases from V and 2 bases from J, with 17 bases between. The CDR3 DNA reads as TGCGCCAGCAGCTTGGTAGGGCAGCGAGGGTCCAACACTGAAGCTTTCTTT. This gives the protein CASSLVGQRGSNTEAFF. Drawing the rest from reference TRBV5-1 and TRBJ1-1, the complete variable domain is KAGVTQTPRYLIKTRGQQVTLSCSPISGHRSVSWYQQTPGQGLQFLFEYFSETQRNKGNFPGRFSGRQFSNSRSEMNVSTLELGDSALYLCASSLVGQRGSNTEAFFGQGTRLTVV.

The chain's CDR3 is CASRKTGEGYTF. The CDR3, as DNA: TGTGCCAGCAGGAAAACAGGGGAGGGCTACACCTTC. The chain employs TRBV6-5 and TRBJ1-2; 7 bases map to TRBD1. The V and J ends lost 6 bases and 8 bases, in that order; junction bases with no gene match: 6. This CDR3 is built from 12 residues. Germline CDR1 is MNHEY and CDR2 is SVGAGI.

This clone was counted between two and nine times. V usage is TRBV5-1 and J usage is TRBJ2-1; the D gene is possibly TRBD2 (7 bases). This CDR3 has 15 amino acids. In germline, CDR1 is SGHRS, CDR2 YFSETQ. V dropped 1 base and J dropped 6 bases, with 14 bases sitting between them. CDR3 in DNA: TGCGCCAGCAGCTTGTTGGGGGGGCTGGGCAATGAGCAGTTCTTC. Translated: CASSLLGGLGNEQFF.

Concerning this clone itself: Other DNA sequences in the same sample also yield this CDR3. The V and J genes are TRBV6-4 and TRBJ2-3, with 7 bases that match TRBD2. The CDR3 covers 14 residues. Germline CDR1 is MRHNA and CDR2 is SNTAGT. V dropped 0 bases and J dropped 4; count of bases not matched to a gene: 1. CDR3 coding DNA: TGTGCCAGCAGTGACTCGGGGAGGGCAGATACGCAGTATTTT. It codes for CASSDSGRADTQYF.

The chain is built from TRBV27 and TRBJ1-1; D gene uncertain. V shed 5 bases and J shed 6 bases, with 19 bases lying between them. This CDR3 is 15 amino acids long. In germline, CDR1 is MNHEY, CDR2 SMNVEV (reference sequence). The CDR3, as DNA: TGTGCCAGCAGTCCCGTGAGGGTTCTGACGGCTGAAGCTTTCTTT. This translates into CASSPVRVLTAEAFF.

Here the CDR3 reads CASSPLPRADEQFF. The DNA of the CDR3 is TGTGCCAGCAGCCCGCTCCCCAGAGCGGATGAGCAGTTCTTC. The chain couples TRBV5-4 to TRBJ2-1; D is perhaps TRBD2 (5 bases). Trimming stripped 4 bases from V and 8 bases from J, with 16 bases between. The CDR3 loop spans 14 amino acids. Germline V gene data show CDR1 as SGHNT and CDR2 as YYREEE (reference sequence). Supplemented by reference TRBV5-4 and TRBJ2-1, the full variable domain reads ETGVTQSPTHLIKTRGQQVTLRCSSQSGHNTVSWYQQALGQGPQFIFQYYREEENGRGNFPPRFSGLQFPNYSSELNVNALELDDSALYLCASSPLPRADEQFFGPGTRLTVL.

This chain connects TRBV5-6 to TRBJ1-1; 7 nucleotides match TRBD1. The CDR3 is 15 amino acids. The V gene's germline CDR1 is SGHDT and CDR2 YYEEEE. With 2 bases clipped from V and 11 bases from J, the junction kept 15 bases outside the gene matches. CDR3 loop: CASSFWAPTGEGAFF. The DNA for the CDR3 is TGTGCCAGCAGCTTTTGGGCCCCTACAGGGGAAGGGGCTTTCTTT.

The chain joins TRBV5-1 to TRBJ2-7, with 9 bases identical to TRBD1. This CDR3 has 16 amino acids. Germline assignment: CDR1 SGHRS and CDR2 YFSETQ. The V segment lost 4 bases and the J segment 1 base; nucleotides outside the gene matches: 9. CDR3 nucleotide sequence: TGCGCCAGCAGCCCCCCATCCGGGACAGGGTCCTACGAGCAGTACTTC. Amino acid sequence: CASSPPSGTGSYEQYF.

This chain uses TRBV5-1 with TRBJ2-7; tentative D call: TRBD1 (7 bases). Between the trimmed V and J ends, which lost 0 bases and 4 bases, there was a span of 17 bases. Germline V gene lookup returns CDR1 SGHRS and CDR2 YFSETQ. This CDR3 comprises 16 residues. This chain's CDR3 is CASSLDRPSGGYEQYF. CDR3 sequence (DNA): TGCGCCAGCAGCTTGGACAGGCCATCAGGGGGGTACGAGCAGTACTTC.

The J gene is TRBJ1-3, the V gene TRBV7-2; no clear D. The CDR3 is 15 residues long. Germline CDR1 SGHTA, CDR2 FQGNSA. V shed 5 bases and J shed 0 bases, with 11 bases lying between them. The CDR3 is CASSRGGVSGNTIYF. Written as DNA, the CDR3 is TGTGCCAGCAGCCGGGGAGGTGTCTCTGGAAACACCATATATTTT. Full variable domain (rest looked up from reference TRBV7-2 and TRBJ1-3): GAGVSQSPSNKVTEKGKDVELRCDPISGHTALYWYRQSLGQGLEFLIYFQGNSAPDKSGLPSDRFSAERTGGSVSTLTIQRTQQEDSAVYLCASSRGGVSGNTIYFGEGSWLTVV.

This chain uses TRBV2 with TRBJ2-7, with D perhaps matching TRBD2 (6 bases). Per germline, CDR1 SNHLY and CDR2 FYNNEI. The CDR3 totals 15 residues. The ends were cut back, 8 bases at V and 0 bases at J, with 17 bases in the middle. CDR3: CASQRRDLSSYEQYF. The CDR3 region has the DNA TGTGCCAGCCAACGCCGGGACTTAAGCTCCTACGAGCAGTACTTC. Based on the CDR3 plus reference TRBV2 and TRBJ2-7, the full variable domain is EPEVTQTPSHQVTQMGQEVILRCVPISNHLYFYWYRQILGQKVEFLVSFYNNEISEKSEIFDDQFSVERPDGSNFTLKIRSTKLEDSAMYFCASQRRDLSSYEQYFGPGTRLTVT.

The CDR3, as DNA: TGTGCCAGCAGCCAAGTTGGGCATCTCCCTTCGAACACCGGGGAGCTGTTTTTT. Amino acid sequence: CASSQVGHLPSNTGELFF. The rearrangement joins TRBV14 to TRBJ2-2, with D unclear. V gave up 1 base and J gave up 0 bases, with 15 bases separating them. The CDR3 is 18 residues long. Looked up from germline, CDR1 is SGHDN and CDR2 is FVKESK.

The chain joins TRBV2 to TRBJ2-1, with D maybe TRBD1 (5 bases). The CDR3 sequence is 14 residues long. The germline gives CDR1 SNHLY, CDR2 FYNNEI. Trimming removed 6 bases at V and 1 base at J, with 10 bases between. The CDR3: CASRLGVSYNEQFF. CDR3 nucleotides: TGTGCCAGCAGGTTAGGGGTATCCTACAATGAGCAGTTCTTC. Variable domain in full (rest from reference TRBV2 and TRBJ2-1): EPEVTQTPSHQVTQMGQEVILRCVPISNHLYFYWYRQILGQKVEFLVSFYNNEISEKSEIFDDQFSVERPDGSNFTLKIRSTKLEDSAMYFCASRLGVSYNEQFFGPGTRLTVL.

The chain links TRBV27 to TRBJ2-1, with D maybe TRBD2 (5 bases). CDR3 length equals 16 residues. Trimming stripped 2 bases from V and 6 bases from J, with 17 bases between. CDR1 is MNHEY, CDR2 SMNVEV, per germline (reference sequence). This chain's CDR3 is CASSLGGSLGVNEQFF. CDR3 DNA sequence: TGTGCCAGCAGTTTAGGTGGGAGCCTCGGGGTCAATGAGCAGTTCTTC.

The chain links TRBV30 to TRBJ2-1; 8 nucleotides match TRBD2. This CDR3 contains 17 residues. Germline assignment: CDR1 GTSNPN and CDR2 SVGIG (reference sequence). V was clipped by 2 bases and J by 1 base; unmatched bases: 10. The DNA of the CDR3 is TGTGCCTGGAGTTTGAGGGGTAGCGGGGTTTCCTACAATGAGCAGTTCTTC. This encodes CAWSLRGSGVSYNEQFF.

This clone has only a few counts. The CDR3 spells CASSERGEADTQYF. In nucleotides, the CDR3 is TGTGCCAGCAGTGAGCGGGGGGAGGCAGATACGCAGTATTTT. This chain links TRBV6-4 with TRBJ2-3, with 8 bases fitting TRBD2. Per germline, CDR1 MRHNA and CDR2 SNTAGT. This CDR3 has 14 amino acids. Trimming removed 3 bases from V and 4 bases from J; junction bases left unmatched: 3.

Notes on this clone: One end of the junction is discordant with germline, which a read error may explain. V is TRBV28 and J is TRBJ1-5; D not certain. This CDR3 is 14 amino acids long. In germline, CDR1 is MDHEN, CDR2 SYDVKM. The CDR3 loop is CASSFRSPPQLQHF. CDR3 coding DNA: TGTGCCAGCAGTTTCCGTAGTCCTCCACAGCTCCAGCATTTT.

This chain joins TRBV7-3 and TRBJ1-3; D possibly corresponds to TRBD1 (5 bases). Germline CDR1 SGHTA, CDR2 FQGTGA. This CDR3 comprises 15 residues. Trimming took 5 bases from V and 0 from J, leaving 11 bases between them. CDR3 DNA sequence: TGTGCCAGCAGCCTTGACAGAAGCTCTGGAAACACCATATATTTT. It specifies CASSLDRSSGNTIYF.

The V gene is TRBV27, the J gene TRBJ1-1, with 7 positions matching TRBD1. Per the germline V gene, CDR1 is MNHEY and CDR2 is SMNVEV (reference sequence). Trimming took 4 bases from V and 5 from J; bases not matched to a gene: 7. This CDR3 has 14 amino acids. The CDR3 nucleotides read TGTGCCAGCAGTTCTCACAGGGGTGGAACTGAAGCTTTCTTT. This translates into CASSSHRGGTEAFF.

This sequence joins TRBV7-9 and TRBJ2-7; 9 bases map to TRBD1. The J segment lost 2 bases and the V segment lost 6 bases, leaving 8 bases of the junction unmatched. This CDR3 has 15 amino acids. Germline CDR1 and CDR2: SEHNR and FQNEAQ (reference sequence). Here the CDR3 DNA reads TGTGCCAGCAGGCAAGGGACAGGGCGGACCTACGAGCAGTACTTC. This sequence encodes CASRQGTGRTYEQYF.